This record looks at one T cell receptor (beta chain) sequence and its context. The antigen is undetermined. Germline lookup yields CDR1 SGHTA and CDR2 FQGTGA. The CDR3 totals 15 residues. The V end lost 1 base, the J end lost 1 base, and 9 bases lay between the germline ends. The repertoire was sequenced with immunoSEQ multiplex PCR; TCRdb's copy has only in-frame clones and lacks some. Of approximately 130,000 clones in the sample, approximately 94% are singletons; the top ten hold roughly 0.16%. This sample was included in a study of graft-versus-host responses after intestinal transplantation. Study-level findings and limits: Analysis identified GvH clones in recipient marrow, with some appearing first in ileum or blood.

The material sequenced was unstimulated CD4+ T cells sorted from spleen or lymph node cells, taken before intestinal transplant. The receptor was isolated from a human donor who received an intestinal transplant. This chain connects TRBV7-3 to TRBJ2-3; D is perhaps TRBD1 (5 bases). The DNA for the CDR3 is TGTGCCAGCAGCTTAAGGGGCGACGGCACAGATACGCAGTATTTT. Amino acids: CASSLRGDGTDTQYF.